Presented here are 15 T cell receptor beta chains from one specimen sequenced in a study of shared clonotypes between healthy human individuals. The table came from immunoSEQ multiplex PCR; TCRdb's copy has only in-frame clones and leaves some out. The sample lists about 1 million clones, under 80% occurring once. Sequenced material: memory CD4+ T cells sorted from blood. The subset here: CD45RA-negative fraction. The receptors shown here come from a man younger than 30 in good health.

V usage is TRBV5-1 and J usage is TRBJ1-4; D might be TRBD1 (5 bases). The CDR3 totals 13 residues. The V gene lost 9 bases and the J gene lost 3 bases, with 12 bases spanning the gap. Germline CDR1 and CDR2: SGHRS and YFSETQ. CDR3 coding DNA: TGCGCCACCCGACCAGGGTCTAATGAAAAACTGTTTTTT. It is translated as CATRPGSNEKLFF.

This clone was detected once. The chain carries TRBV18 and TRBJ2-7, with a possible D match to TRBD1 (5 bases). This CDR3 is 14 amino acids long. CDR1 and CDR2 from the germline V gene are KGHSH and LQKENI. The V and J ends lost 2 bases and 0 bases respectively, with 8 bases between them. DNA for the CDR3: TGTGCCAGCTCACCAGACAGCAGCTCCTACGAGCAGTACTTC. Its translation: CASSPDSSSYEQYF.

J is TRBJ2-7 and V is TRBV29-1; 8 positions match TRBD1. Germline loops: CDR1 SQVTM, CDR2 ANQGSEA. V lost 6 bases to trimming and J lost 9 bases; unmatched junction nucleotides: 7. The CDR3 runs to 11 residues. The CDR3 nucleotides read TGCAGCGTCGACAGGGGCCAAGGGCAGTACTTC. This encodes CSVDRGQGQYF.

This clone was counted once. The rearrangement joins TRBV25-1 to TRBJ2-1; D is unresolved. Trimming pared 4 bases from V and 7 bases from J, leaving 14 bases between. CDR3 length equals 14 residues. CDR1 is MGHDK and CDR2 is SYGVNS in the germline V gene. CDR3 coding DNA: TGTGCCAGCAGTGCCCTCGAGGCTCTAAATGAGCAGTTCTTC. It translates to CASSALEALNEQFF.

The V and J genes are TRBV2 and TRBJ2-2; TRBD1 aligns across 10 bases. Unmatched junction bases numbered 8, after V lost 7 bases and J lost 6 bases. The CDR3 consists of 15 residues. The germline V gene has CDR1 SNHLY and CDR2 FYNNEI. The DNA for the CDR3 is TGTGCCAGCACCACCGGGACAGGGGTGGCCGGGGAGCTGTTTTTT. This sequence encodes CASTTGTGVAGELFF. Supplemented by reference TRBV2 and TRBJ2-2, the full variable domain reads EPEVTQTPSHQVTQMGQEVILRCVPISNHLYFYWYRQILGQKVEFLVSFYNNEISEKSEIFDDQFSVERPDGSNFTLKIRSTKLEDSAMYFCASTTGTGVAGELFFGEGSRLTVL.

This chain uses TRBV9 with TRBJ2-6; D gene unclear. CDR1 and CDR2 (germline): SGDLS, YYNGEE. Trimming shortened V by 2 bases and J by 1 base, and 7 bases separated the two germline ends. This CDR3 has 15 residues. CDR3 loop: CASSVGQSGANVLTF. The DNA of the CDR3 is TGTGCCAGCAGCGTTGGTCAGTCTGGGGCCAACGTCCTGACTTTC. The variable domain in full, completed from reference TRBV9 and TRBJ2-6, reads DSGVTQTPKHLITATGQRVTLRCSPRSGDLSVYWYQQSLDQGLQFLIQYYNGEERAKGNILERFSAQQFPDLHSELNLSSLELGDSALYFCASSVGQSGANVLTFGAGSRLTVL.

This clone came up a few times. A junction boundary mismatches the germline segment, possibly from a read error. Other DNA variants within this sample encode the same CDR3. J is TRBJ1-2 and V is TRBV2; possible D gene TRBD1, 5 bases. CDR3 size: 14 residues. The germline V gene encodes CDR1 SNHLY and CDR2 FYNNEI. CDR3 sequence reads: CASSEEGLGYGYTF. The CDR3 region has the DNA TGTGCCAGCAGCGAAGAGGGGCTGGGCTATGGCTACACCTTC. Drawing the rest from reference TRBV2 and TRBJ1-2, the complete variable domain is EPEVTQTPSHQVTQMGQEVILRCVPISNHLYFYWYRQILGQKVEFLVSFYNNEISEKSEIFDDQFSVERPDGSNFTLKIRSTKLEDSAMYFCASSEEGLGYGYTFGSGTRLTVV.

Turning to this clone: Other DNA sequences in the sample encode the same CDR3. V is TRBV7-9 and J is TRBJ1-3; D not resolved. This CDR3 is built from 12 residues. The V gene's germline CDR1 is SEHNR and CDR2 FQNEAQ (reference sequence). The V end lost 0 bases, the J end lost 4 bases, and 1 base lay between the germline ends. The CDR3 reads CASSLAGNTIYF. CDR3 nucleotide sequence: TGTGCCAGCAGCTTAGCGGGAAACACCATATATTTT.

The chain links TRBV28 to TRBJ2-7; D is possibly TRBD2 (7 bases). CDR1 MDHEN and CDR2 SYDVKM come from the germline V gene. V gave up 4 bases and J gave up 3 bases, with 31 bases separating them. CDR3 size: 20 residues. The CDR3 protein is CASSSPGLGGGLLRFYEQYF. The CDR3 nucleotides read TGTGCCAGCAGTTCCCCGGGGTTGGGCGGGGGCCTCCTTCGCTTCTACGAGCAGTACTTC.

This clone was seen more than once but under ten times. The chain's CDR3 is CASKQSGQYNSPLHF. CDR3 DNA sequence: TGTGCCAGCAAACAATCTGGGCAGTATAATTCACCCCTCCACTTT. The rearrangement uses TRBV28 and TRBJ1-6, with D uncertain. V was clipped by 7 bases and J by 4 bases, with 14 bases between them. CDR1 MDHEN and CDR2 SYDVKM come from the germline V gene. This CDR3 comprises 15 residues.

As regards this clone: This CDR3 is also generated by other DNA sequences in the sample. The V and J genes are TRBV19 and TRBJ1-4; unclear D gene. Germline CDR1 and CDR2: LNHDA and SQIVND (reference sequence). The V end lost 4 bases, the J end lost 0 bases, and 3 bases lay between the germline ends. There are 13 residues in the CDR3. DNA for the CDR3: TGTGCCAGTAGTACGACAACTAATGAAAAACTGTTTTTT. This encodes CASSTTTNEKLFF.

The gene calls are TRBV10-3 and TRBJ2-1; either TRBD1 or TRBD2 may supply D (5 bases each). CDR3 length equals 14 residues. Trimming removed 7 bases from V and 1 base from J, with 11 bases in between. Looked up from germline, CDR1 is ENHRY and CDR2 is SYGVKD. CDR3 protein: CAITGSSSYNEQFF. CDR3 nucleotide sequence: TGTGCCATCACAGGGAGCAGTTCCTACAATGAGCAGTTCTTC.

This sequence joins TRBV5-6 and TRBJ1-1; TRBD1 matches at 7 bases. Losses at the gene ends were 5 bases for V and 0 bases for J; bases not matched to a gene: 7. This CDR3 is built from 15 residues. Germline V gene lookup returns CDR1 SGHDT and CDR2 YYEEEE. The CDR3 region is CASSTTGVMNTEAFF. The CDR3 nucleotides read TGTGCCAGCAGTACTACAGGGGTAATGAACACTGAAGCTTTCTTT. The whole variable domain, filled in from reference TRBV5-6 and TRBJ1-1, reads DAGVTQSPTHLIKTRGQQVTLRCSPKSGHDTVSWYQQALGQGPQFIFQYYEEEERQRGNFPDRFSGHQFPNYSSELNVNALLLGDSALYLCASSTTGVMNTEAFFGQGTRLTVV.

This clone came up a few times. The rearrangement links TRBV30 to TRBJ1-6, with 9 bases aligning to TRBD1. The J segment lost 10 bases and the V segment lost 1 base, leaving 5 bases of the junction unmatched. The CDR3 is 14 amino acids. Germline loops: CDR1 GTSNPN, CDR2 SVGIG (reference sequence). The CDR3 DNA follows: TGTGCCTGGAGTGAGGGGACAGGGTACTCACCCCTCCACTTT. Protein sequence: CAWSEGTGYSPLHF.

This clone was seen more than once but under ten times. The gene calls are TRBV6-1 and TRBJ2-5, with TRBD2 identical over 11 bases. Unmatched junction bases numbered 3, after V lost 5 bases and J lost 1 base. The germline gives CDR1 MNHNS, CDR2 SASEGT. This CDR3 has 15 residues. The chain's CDR3 is CASSQGTSGQETQYF. The DNA of the CDR3 is TGTGCCAGCAGTCAAGGGACTAGCGGCCAAGAGACCCAGTACTTC.